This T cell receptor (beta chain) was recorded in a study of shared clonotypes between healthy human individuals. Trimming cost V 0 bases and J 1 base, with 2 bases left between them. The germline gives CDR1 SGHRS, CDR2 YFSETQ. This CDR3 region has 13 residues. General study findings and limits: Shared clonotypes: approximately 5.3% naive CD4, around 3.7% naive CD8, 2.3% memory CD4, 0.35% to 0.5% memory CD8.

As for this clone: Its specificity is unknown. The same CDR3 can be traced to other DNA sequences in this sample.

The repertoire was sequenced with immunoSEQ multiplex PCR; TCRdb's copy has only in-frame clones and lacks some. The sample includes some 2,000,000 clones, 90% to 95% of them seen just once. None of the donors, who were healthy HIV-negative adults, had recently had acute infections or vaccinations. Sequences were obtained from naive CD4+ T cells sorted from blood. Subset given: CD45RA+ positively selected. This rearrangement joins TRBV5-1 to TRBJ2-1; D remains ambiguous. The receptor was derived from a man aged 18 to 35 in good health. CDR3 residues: CASSLASYNEQFF. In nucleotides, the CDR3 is TGCGCCAGCAGCTTGGCGTCCTACAATGAGCAGTTCTTC.